This TCR beta chain appears in the sequencing data of a study of cytomegalovirus exposure and HLA in healthy donors. Primers included in the PCR were 60 Vbeta and 13 Jbeta primers. Using immunoSEQ multiplex PCR, the repertoire was profiled, and TCRdb retains in-frame clones only, with some absent. The sample yields over 40,000 clones, around 60% seen once. J was trimmed by 13 bases and V by 2 bases; bases with no gene match: 11. Germline V gene lookup returns CDR1 SGHNT and CDR2 YYREEE (reference sequence). This CDR3 comprises 13 residues. The V gene is TRBV5-4, the J gene TRBJ2-5; TRBD1 matches 7 bases. The sequencing sample was made of PBMCs. This receptor was obtained from a man aged 60-69 years in good health and CMV-seropositive. In nucleotides, the CDR3 is TGTGCCAGCAGCTTCTTACAGGGGTCCCCCGGGTACTTC. It codes for CASSFLQGSPGYF.